The 29 T cell receptor beta chains listed next were all sequenced from one sample in a study of blood T cell repertoires in COVID-19. The assay was immunoSEQ multiplex PCR, and TCRdb's table has in-frame clones only and misses some. The sample lists around 100,000 clones, more than 75% seen once, with 9.8% in the top ten. Sequencing used peripheral blood. The source is a man aged 60-69 years with active or convalescent COVID-19.

The gene calls are TRBV10-3 and TRBJ2-6, with TRBD2 as a possible D gene (5 bases). Trimming stripped 6 bases from V and 2 bases from J, with 11 bases between. Germline values: CDR1 ENHRY, CDR2 SYGVKD. CDR3 length: 15 residues. CDR3 bases: TGTGCCATCAGGGAGGAACTTACTGGGGCCAACGTCCTGACTTTC. This encodes CAIREELTGANVLTF.

DNA for the CDR3: TGTGCCAGCAGCCGTAGCGGGAGGGCCGGGAATGAGCAGTTCTTC. Translation: CASSRSGRAGNEQFF. The J gene is TRBJ2-1, the V gene TRBV7-3, with 11 bases aligning to TRBD2. Germline V CDR1 and CDR2: SGHTA, FQGTGA. Trimming at V came to 5 bases and at J to 7 bases, leaving 7 bases not matched to a gene. The CDR3 extends over 15 amino acids.

The V call is TRBV27, the J call TRBJ2-3; TRBD2 matches 7 bases. The CDR3 runs 15 residues. With V trimmed by 3 bases and J by 4 bases, 7 bases remained unmatched. Germline CDR1 reads MNHEY; CDR2 reads SMNVEV (reference sequence). CDR3 DNA sequence: TGTGCCAGCAGTTTCGGTGGGAGGGATCCAGATACGCAGTATTTT. Its translation is CASSFGGRDPDTQYF.

The V gene is TRBV3-1 (or the pseudogene TRBV3-2), the J gene TRBJ2-2, with a possible D match to TRBD2 (5 bases). Trimming took off 8 bases at V and 4 bases at J, with 23 bases between the two ends. The CDR3 contains 17 residues. Germline V gives CDR1 LGHDT, CDR2 YNNKEL (reference sequence). For the CDR3, the DNA is TGTGCCAGCGCCAGATATAGTGCTAGCTTTCGCACCGGGGAGCTGTTTTTT. Protein: CASARYSASFRTGELFF.

The chain is built from TRBV5-6 and TRBJ1-1, with D uncertain. V lost 4 bases and J 5 bases, leaving 18 bases between the germline ends. Germline loops: CDR1 SGHDT, CDR2 YYEEEE. CDR3 length equals 15 residues. The DNA for the CDR3 is TGTGCCAGCAGCCCCACAAAGGACGGGATGACTGAAGCTTTCTTT. Translating it yields CASSPTKDGMTEAFF.

This chain connects TRBV5-5 to TRBJ1-1, with D perhaps matching TRBD1 (5 bases). Germline V gene lookup returns CDR1 SGHKS and CDR2 YYEKEE (reference sequence). The V end lost 3 bases, the J end lost 1 base, and 7 bases lay between the germline ends. This CDR3 has 13 residues. CDR3 sequence reads: CASSSTGNTEAFF. Written as DNA, the CDR3 is TGTGCCAGCAGCTCTACAGGGAACACTGAAGCTTTCTTT.

V is TRBV4-2 and J is TRBJ2-5; maybe TRBD1 (5 bases). Per germline, CDR1 LGHNA and CDR2 YNFKEQ. This CDR3 has 15 amino acids. Trimming took 1 base from V and 7 from J, leaving 16 bases between them. As DNA, the CDR3 is TGTGCCAGCAGCCAAGGGAAGGGGCCTGAAGGGACCCAGTACTTC. Its protein is CASSQGKGPEGTQYF.

CDR3 sequence reads: CASSPPGGHYNEQFF. CDR3 DNA: TGTGCCAGCAGCCCCCCCGGGGGGCACTACAATGAGCAGTTCTTC. The gene calls are TRBV27 and TRBJ2-1; a possible D gene is TRBD2 (7 bases). The CDR3 is made up of 15 amino acids. The germline V and J ends were trimmed by 6 bases and 3 bases, with 15 bases remaining between them. The germline V gene encodes CDR1 MNHEY and CDR2 SMNVEV (reference sequence).

The gene calls are TRBV27 and TRBJ1-6; 8 nucleotides align to TRBD1. V lost 7 bases to trimming and J lost 7 bases; unmatched junction nucleotides: 9. Germline loops: CDR1 MNHEY, CDR2 SMNVEV (reference sequence). This CDR3 is 15 amino acids long. The CDR3 loop reads CASNNYGQGNSPLHF. In nucleotides, the CDR3 is TGTGCCAGCAATAACTATGGACAGGGCAATTCACCCCTCCACTTT.

This clone turned up a few times. The CDR3 loop reads CASSPGSLGNQPQHF. The DNA of the CDR3 is TGTGCCAGCAGCCCCGGGTCGTTGGGCAATCAGCCCCAGCATTTT. The chain joins TRBV28 to TRBJ1-5; no clear D. The CDR3 spans 15 residues. V lost 6 bases to trimming and J lost 2 bases, with 14 bases between them. Germline V gene lookup returns CDR1 MDHEN and CDR2 SYDVKM.

The chain is built from TRBV10-3 and TRBJ1-2; D is perhaps TRBD1 (6 bases). CDR3 length: 16 residues. Germline lookup yields CDR1 ENHRY and CDR2 SYGVKD. V was shortened by 5 bases and J by 1 base, with 17 bases between the two germline ends. The CDR3 nucleotides read TGTGCCATCAGTATTTCCTCAGGGGTCCTTAACTATGGCTACACCTTC. Its translation is CAISISSGVLNYGYTF.

V gene TRBV30 combines with J gene TRBJ2-2, with 9 bases lining up with TRBD2. CDR1 GTSNPN and CDR2 SVGIG come from the germline V gene (reference sequence). This CDR3 is built from 18 residues. V shed 3 bases, J shed 5 bases, and the junction held 16 bases outside the gene matches. The CDR3, as DNA: TGTGCCTGGAGCCCCCGGACTAGCGTCTTAAGGGGGACCGGGGAGCTGTTTTTT. This translates into CAWSPRTSVLRGTGELFF.

CDR3 sequence (DNA): TGCAGCGTTGAAGAGGAGGCCTACGAGCAGTACTTC. Protein sequence: CSVEEEAYEQYF. The chain employs TRBV29-1 and TRBJ2-7; D is possibly TRBD2 (5 bases). Between the trimmed V and J ends, which lost 0 bases and 2 bases, there was a span of 5 bases. CDR3 length: 12 residues. In germline, CDR1 is SQVTM, CDR2 ANQGSEA.

The chain has TRBV7-2 and TRBJ1-5; D might be TRBD1 (5 bases). Trimming stripped 5 bases from V and 5 bases from J, with 22 bases between. Germline values: CDR1 SGHTA, CDR2 FQGNSA. CDR3 length equals 17 residues. The CDR3 is CASSPRPGGLRDQPQHF. In nucleotides, the CDR3 is TGTGCCAGCAGCCCACGACCGGGGGGGTTGCGCGATCAGCCCCAGCATTTT.

The chain uses TRBV19 and TRBJ1-1; possibly TRBD1 for D (5 bases). Trimming stripped 7 bases from V and 1 base from J, with 10 bases between. This CDR3 region has 13 residues. The germline gives CDR1 LNHDA, CDR2 SQIVND (reference sequence). The CDR3 DNA follows: TGTGCCAGTAAGGACAACCGGAACACTGAAGCTTTCTTT. As protein: CASKDNRNTEAFF.

This clone was detected only once. J is TRBJ1-2 and V is TRBV28; no clear D gene. The germline CDR1 and CDR2 sequences are MDHEN and SYDVKM. V gave up 7 bases and J gave up 8 bases, with 11 bases separating them. The CDR3 contains 11 residues. CDR3 DNA: TGTGCCAGCATTTGGGAGGGAGGCTACACCTTC. Its protein is CASIWEGGYTF.

The CDR3 reads CASRGGSRSNEQFF. In nucleotides, the CDR3 is TGTGCCAGCAGGGGGGGGAGCAGGAGCAATGAGCAGTTCTTC. The chain is built from TRBV6-5 and TRBJ2-1; TRBD2 matches at 7 bases. J lost 6 bases, V lost 6 bases, and 8 bases had no gene match. There are 14 residues in the CDR3. Germline lookup yields CDR1 MNHEY and CDR2 SVGAGI.

The chain employs TRBV27 and TRBJ1-2; D is uncertain. This CDR3 region has 13 residues. Looked up from germline, CDR1 is MNHEY and CDR2 is SMNVEV (reference sequence). Trimming stripped 5 bases from V and 4 bases from J, with 11 bases between. CDR3 DNA: TGTGCCAGCAGTCGTGGCCGCTCCTATGGCTACACCTTC. Translated, it gives CASSRGRSYGYTF.

The J gene is TRBJ1-2, the V gene TRBV7-9; 7 positions agree with TRBD1. Looked up from germline, CDR1 is SEHNR and CDR2 is FQNEAQ (reference sequence). This CDR3 is 16 amino acids long. V lost 5 bases and J lost 0; bases outside the gene matches: 9. The CDR3 reads CASSPMDRLTNYGYTF. CDR3 nucleotides: TGTGCCAGCAGCCCGATGGACAGGCTAACTAACTATGGCTACACCTTC.

V and J are TRBV6-1 and TRBJ2-1; 9 bases are shared with TRBD2. Looked up from germline, CDR1 is MNHNS and CDR2 is SASEGT. The CDR3 extends over 17 amino acids. J gave up 2 bases and V 0 bases, and 5 bases lay outside the gene matches. The CDR3 sequence is CASSEALTSGPYNEQFF. Written as DNA, the CDR3 is TGTGCCAGCAGTGAAGCGCTGACTAGCGGTCCCTACAATGAGCAGTTCTTC.

V and J are TRBV28 and TRBJ1-2; D perhaps matches TRBD1 (6 bases). This CDR3 contains 14 residues. CDR1 is MDHEN, CDR2 SYDVKM, per germline. Deletions cut 10 bases from V and 5 bases from J, with 20 bases between. The CDR3 sequence is CATLKQGHRYGYTF. In DNA, the CDR3 is TGTGCCACCCTCAAGCAGGGACACCGATATGGCTACACCTTC.

This clone has just one count. The gene calls are TRBV5-1 and TRBJ2-3, with D tentatively TRBD2 (6 bases). This CDR3 is 13 amino acids long. CDR1 SGHRS and CDR2 YFSETQ come from the germline V gene. V was cut by 2 bases and J by 8 bases, with 12 bases left in between. The CDR3 nucleotides are TGCGCCAGCAGCTTCCCTAGCGAGGGTACGCAGTATTTT. This codes for CASSFPSEGTQYF.

This clone appeared a few times. The V and J genes are TRBV2 and TRBJ1-2; TRBD1 agrees at 9 bases. With V trimmed by 6 bases and J by 7 bases, 9 bases remained unmatched. In germline, CDR1 is SNHLY, CDR2 FYNNEI. The CDR3 has 14 residues. CDR3 region: CASRGTGTFAGYTF. In DNA form, the CDR3 reads TGTGCCAGCAGGGGGACAGGGACTTTCGCTGGCTACACCTTC.

The J gene is TRBJ1-1, the V gene TRBV6-5; tentatively, D is TRBD1 (6 bases). The V gene's germline CDR1 is MNHEY and CDR2 SVGAGI. This CDR3 is 14 amino acids long. The V gene lost 2 bases and the J gene lost 3 bases, with 10 bases spanning the gap. The CDR3 region is CASSYTKGDTEAFF. The CDR3 nucleotides read TGTGCCAGCAGTTACACCAAGGGGGACACTGAAGCTTTCTTT.

V is TRBV7-8 and J is TRBJ2-3, with a tentative D call TRBD1 (8 bases). Germline V lookup: CDR1 SGHVS, CDR2 FQNEAQ. Trimming cost V 4 bases and J 7 bases, with 21 bases left between them. The CDR3 is 16 amino acids. CDR3 sequence (DNA): TGTGCCAGCAGCTATACAGGGGGGGCGAGGAGAAATACGCAGTATTTT. Translating gives CASSYTGGARRNTQYF.

The V gene is TRBV30, the J gene TRBJ2-7; D possibly corresponds to TRBD2 (6 bases). This CDR3 has 13 amino acids. V lost 2 bases and J 2 bases, leaving 10 bases between the germline ends. The germline V gene has CDR1 GTSNPN and CDR2 SVGIG (reference sequence). This CDR3 is CAWSQDYTYEQYF. CDR3 DNA sequence: TGTGCCTGGAGTCAGGACTACACCTACGAGCAGTACTTC.

The chain is built from TRBV19 and TRBJ2-5; D might be TRBD2 (5 bases). With 3 bases removed from V and 5 bases from J, the gap between germline ends came to 10 bases. Germline V gene data show CDR1 as LNHDA and CDR2 as SQIVND (reference sequence). The CDR3 has 13 amino acids. CDR3 sequence reads: CASSIRTVETQYF. The DNA of the CDR3 is TGTGCCAGTAGTATTCGGACTGTTGAGACCCAGTACTTC.

The chain couples TRBV19 to TRBJ2-1, with D possibly matching TRBD2 (5 bases). Trimming stripped 2 bases from V and 8 bases from J, with 13 bases between. This CDR3 comprises 14 residues. Germline V gives CDR1 LNHDA, CDR2 SQIVND (reference sequence). CDR3 in DNA: TGTGCCAGTAGTATAAACTTTTCAGCGGATGAGCAGTTCTTC. Translation: CASSINFSADEQFF.

The chain links TRBV5-4 to TRBJ2-7, with TRBD2 as a possible D gene (7 bases). The CDR3 is made up of 13 amino acids. CDR1 is SGHNT, CDR2 YYREEE, per germline (reference sequence). The ends were cut back, 0 bases at V and 6 bases at J, with 10 bases in the middle. The CDR3 here is CASSLGGGGEQYF. CDR3 coding DNA: TGTGCCAGCAGCTTGGGGGGGGGCGGCGAGCAGTACTTC.